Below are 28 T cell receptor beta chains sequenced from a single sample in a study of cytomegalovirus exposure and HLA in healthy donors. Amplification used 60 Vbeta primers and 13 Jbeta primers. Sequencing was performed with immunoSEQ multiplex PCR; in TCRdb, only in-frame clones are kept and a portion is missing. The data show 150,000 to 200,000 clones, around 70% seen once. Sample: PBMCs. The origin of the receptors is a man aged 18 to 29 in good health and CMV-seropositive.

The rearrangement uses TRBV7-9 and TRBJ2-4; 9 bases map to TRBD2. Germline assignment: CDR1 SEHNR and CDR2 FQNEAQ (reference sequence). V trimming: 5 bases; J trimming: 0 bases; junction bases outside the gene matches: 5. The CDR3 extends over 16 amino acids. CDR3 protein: CASSGGLALAKNIQYF. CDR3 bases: TGTGCCAGCAGCGGGGGACTAGCTCTAGCCAAAAACATTCAGTACTTC.

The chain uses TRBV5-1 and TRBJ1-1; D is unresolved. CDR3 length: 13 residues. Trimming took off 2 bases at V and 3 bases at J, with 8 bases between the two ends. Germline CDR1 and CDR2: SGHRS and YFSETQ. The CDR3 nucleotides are TGCGCCAGCAGCTTTCGGAGGGACACTGAAGCTTTCTTT. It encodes CASSFRRDTEAFF.

The CDR3 nucleotides are TGTGCCAGTAGACCTCGAGGGCGGGGAACTAATGAAAAACTGTTTTTT. Amino acid sequence: CASRPRGRGTNEKLFF. The V gene is TRBV19, the J gene TRBJ1-4; D not certain. V dropped 6 bases and J dropped 1 base, with 15 bases sitting between them. The CDR3 sequence is 16 residues long. Germline assignment: CDR1 LNHDA and CDR2 SQIVND (reference sequence).

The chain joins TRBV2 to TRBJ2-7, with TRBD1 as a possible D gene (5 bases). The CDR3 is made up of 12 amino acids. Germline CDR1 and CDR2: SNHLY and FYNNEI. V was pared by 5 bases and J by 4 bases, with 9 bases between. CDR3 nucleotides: TGTGCCAGCAGTACCAGGGCTTACGAGCAGTACGTC. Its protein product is CASSTRAYEQYV.

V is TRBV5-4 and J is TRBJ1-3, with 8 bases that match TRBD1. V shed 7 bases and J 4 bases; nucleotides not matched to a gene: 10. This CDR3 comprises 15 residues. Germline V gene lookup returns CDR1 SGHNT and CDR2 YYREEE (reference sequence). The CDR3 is CASGEQGVVGNTIYF. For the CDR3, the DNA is TGTGCCAGCGGGGAACAGGGGGTAGTCGGAAACACCATATATTTT.

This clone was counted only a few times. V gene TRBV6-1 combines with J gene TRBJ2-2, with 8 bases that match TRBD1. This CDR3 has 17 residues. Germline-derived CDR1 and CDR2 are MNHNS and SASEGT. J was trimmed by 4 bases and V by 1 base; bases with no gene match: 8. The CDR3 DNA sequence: TGTGCCAGCAGTGAAGGGGGTGGACAGGGCTTCACCGGGGAGCTGTTTTTT. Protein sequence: CASSEGGGQGFTGELFF.

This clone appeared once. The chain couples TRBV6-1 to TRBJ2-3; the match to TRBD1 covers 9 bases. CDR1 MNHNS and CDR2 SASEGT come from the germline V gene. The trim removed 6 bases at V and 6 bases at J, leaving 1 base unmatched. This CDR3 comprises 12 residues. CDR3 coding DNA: TGTGCCAGCAGCGGACAGGGGGATACGCAGTATTTT. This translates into CASSGQGDTQYF.

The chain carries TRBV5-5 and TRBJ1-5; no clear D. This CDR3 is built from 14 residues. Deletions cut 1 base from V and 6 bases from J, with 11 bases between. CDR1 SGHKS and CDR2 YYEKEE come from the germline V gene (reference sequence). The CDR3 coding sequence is TGTGCCAGCAGCTTGATGCAGGAGGGTCAGCCCCAGCATTTT. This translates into CASSLMQEGQPQHF.

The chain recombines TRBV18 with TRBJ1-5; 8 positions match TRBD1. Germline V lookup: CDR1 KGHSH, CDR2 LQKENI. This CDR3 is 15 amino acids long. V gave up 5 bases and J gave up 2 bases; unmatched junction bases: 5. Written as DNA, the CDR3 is TGTGCCAGCTCATCCGGACAGGGCGGCAATCAGCCCCAGCATTTT. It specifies CASSSGQGGNQPQHF.

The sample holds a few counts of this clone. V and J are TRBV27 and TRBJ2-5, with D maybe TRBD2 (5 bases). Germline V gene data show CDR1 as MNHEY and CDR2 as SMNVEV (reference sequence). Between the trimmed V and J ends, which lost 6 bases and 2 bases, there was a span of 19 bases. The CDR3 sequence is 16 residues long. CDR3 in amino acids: CASSPSSLNVQETQYF. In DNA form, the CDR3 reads TGTGCCAGCAGCCCATCTAGCCTCAATGTACAAGAGACCCAGTACTTC.

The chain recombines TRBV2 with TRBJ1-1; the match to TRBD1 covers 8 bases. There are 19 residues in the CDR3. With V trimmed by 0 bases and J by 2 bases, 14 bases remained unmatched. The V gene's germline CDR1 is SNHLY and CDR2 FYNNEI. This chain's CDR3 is CASSEALLTLTGGNTEAFF. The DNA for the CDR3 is TGTGCCAGCAGTGAAGCGCTTCTAACTCTAACAGGGGGTAACACTGAAGCTTTCTTT.

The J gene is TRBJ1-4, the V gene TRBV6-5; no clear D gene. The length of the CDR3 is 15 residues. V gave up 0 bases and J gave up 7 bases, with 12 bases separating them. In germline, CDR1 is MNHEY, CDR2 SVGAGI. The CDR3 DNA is TGTGCCAGCAGTTACTCTTTAGTGGGAGGTGAAAAACTGTTTTTT. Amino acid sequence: CASSYSLVGGEKLFF.

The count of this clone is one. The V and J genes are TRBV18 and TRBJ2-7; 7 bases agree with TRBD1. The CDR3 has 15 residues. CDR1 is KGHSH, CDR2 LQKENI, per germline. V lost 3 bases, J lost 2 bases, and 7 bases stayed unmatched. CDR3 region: CASSPNGDSTYEQYV. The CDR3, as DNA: TGTGCCAGCTCACCGAACGGGGACAGCACCTACGAGCAGTACGTC.

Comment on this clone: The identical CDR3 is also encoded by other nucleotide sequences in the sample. The CDR3 sequence is CASSISRNTEAFF. The CDR3 coding sequence is TGTGCCAGTAGTATCTCCAGGAACACTGAAGCTTTCTTT. The V gene is TRBV19, the J gene TRBJ1-1, with no clear D. CDR1 and CDR2 from the germline V gene are LNHDA and SQIVND (reference sequence). Between the trimmed V and J ends, which lost 3 bases and 1 base, there was a span of 6 bases. The CDR3 is 13 residues long.

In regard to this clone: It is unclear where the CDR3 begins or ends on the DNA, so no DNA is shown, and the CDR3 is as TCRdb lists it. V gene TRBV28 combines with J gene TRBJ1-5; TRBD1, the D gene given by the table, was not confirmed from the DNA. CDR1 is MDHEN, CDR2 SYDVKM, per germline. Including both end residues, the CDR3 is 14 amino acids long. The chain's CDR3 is CASSSSTGDQPQHF.

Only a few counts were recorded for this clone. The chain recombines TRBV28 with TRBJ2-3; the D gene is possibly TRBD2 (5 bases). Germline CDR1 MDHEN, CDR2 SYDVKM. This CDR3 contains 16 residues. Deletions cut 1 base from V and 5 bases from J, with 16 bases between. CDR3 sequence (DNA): TGTGCCAGCAGTTTATTACAGACCCACCGGGAAGATACGCAGTATTTT. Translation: CASSLLQTHREDTQYF.

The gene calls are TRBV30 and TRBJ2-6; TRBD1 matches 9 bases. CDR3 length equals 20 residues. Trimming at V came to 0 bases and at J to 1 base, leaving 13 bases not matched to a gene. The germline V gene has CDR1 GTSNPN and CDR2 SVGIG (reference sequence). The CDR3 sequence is CAWSVLSDRGHLSGANVLTF. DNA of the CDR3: TGTGCCTGGAGTGTACTATCGGACAGGGGACACCTTTCTGGGGCCAACGTCCTGACTTTC.

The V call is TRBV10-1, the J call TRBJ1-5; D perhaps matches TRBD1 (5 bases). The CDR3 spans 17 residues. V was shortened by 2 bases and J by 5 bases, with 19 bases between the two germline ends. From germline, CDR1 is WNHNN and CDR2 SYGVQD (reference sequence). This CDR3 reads CASSEGPRELGHQPQHF. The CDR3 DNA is TGCGCCAGCAGTGAGGGCCCCCGGGAGCTGGGGCATCAGCCCCAGCATTTT.

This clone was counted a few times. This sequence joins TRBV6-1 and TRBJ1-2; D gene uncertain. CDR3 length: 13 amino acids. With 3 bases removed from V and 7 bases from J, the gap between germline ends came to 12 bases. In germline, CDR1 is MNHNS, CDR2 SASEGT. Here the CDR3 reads CASSEAATGGYTF. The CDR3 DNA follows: TGTGCCAGCAGTGAGGCAGCGACGGGTGGCTACACCTTC.

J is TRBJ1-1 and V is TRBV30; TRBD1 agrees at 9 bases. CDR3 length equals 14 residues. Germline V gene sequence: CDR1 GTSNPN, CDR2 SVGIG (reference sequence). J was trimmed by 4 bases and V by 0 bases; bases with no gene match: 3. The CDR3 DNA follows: TGTGCCTGGAGTGTAGGGGGACAGGGCACTGAAGCTTTCTTT. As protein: CAWSVGGQGTEAFF.

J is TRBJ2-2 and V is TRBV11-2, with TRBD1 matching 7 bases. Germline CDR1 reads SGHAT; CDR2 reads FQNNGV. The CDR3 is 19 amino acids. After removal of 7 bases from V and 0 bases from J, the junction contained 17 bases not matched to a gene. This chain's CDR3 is CASTPRFRTGLANTGELFF. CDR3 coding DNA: TGTGCCAGCACCCCGCGATTTAGGACAGGCCTCGCGAACACCGGGGAGCTGTTTTTT. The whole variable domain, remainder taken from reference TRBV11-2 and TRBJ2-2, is EAGVAQSPRYKIIEKRQSVAFWCNPISGHATLYWYQQILGQGPKLLIQFQNNGVVDDSQLPKDRFSAERLKGVDSTLKIQPAKLEDSAVYLCASTPRFRTGLANTGELFFGEGSRLTVL.

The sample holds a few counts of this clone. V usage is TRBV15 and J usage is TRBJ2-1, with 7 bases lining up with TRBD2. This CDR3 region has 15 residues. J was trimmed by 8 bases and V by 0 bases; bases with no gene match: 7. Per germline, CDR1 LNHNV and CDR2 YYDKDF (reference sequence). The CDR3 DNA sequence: TGTGCCACCAGCAGAGAGGGAGGGCCGGTCGATGAGCAGTTCTTC. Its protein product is CATSREGGPVDEQFF.

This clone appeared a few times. DNA for the CDR3: TGCGCCAGCAGTGAGTCCCCGACTAGCGGGGGGGCTTCAGATACGCAGTATTTT. Amino acid sequence: CASSESPTSGGASDTQYF. The chain employs TRBV10-2 and TRBJ2-3; TRBD2 matches at 14 bases. The CDR3 has 18 amino acids. CDR1 and CDR2 from the germline V gene are WSHSY and SAAADI. The V and J ends lost 0 bases and 4 bases, in that order; junction bases with no gene match: 6.

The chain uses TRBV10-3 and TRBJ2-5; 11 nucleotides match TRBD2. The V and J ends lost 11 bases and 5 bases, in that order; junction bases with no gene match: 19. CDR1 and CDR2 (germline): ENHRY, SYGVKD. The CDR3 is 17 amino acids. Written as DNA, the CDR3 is TGTGCCTCCCAGGATGGTAGCGGGAGGGCCGGCGGGGAGACCCAGTACTTC. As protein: CASQDGSGRAGGETQYF.

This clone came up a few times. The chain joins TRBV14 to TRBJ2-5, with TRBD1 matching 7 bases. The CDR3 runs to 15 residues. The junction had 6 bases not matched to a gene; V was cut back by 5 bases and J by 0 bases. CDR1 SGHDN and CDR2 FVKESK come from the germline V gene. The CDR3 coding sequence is TGTGCCAGCAGCGCCGGGACAGAGTACCAAGAGACCCAGTACTTC. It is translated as CASSAGTEYQETQYF.

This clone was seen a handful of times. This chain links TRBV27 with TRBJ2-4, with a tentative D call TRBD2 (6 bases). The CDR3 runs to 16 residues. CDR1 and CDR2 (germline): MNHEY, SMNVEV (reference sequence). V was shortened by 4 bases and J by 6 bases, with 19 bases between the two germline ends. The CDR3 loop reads CASSSGADGRGNIQYF. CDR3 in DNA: TGTGCCAGCAGTTCCGGGGCAGACGGGCGGGGAAACATTCAGTACTTC.

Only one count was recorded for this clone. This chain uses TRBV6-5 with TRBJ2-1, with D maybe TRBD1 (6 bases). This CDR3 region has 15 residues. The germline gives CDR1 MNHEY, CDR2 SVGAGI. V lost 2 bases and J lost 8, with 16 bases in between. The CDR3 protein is CASSYGGRGVDEQFF. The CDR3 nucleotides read TGTGCCAGCAGTTACGGGGGCAGGGGAGTGGATGAGCAGTTCTTC.

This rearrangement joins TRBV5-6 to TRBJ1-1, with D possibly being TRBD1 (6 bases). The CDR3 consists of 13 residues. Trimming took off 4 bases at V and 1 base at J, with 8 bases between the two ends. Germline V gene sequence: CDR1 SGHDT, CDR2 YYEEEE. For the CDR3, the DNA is TGTGCCAGCAGCCCGACAGGGAACACTGAAGCTTTCTTT. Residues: CASSPTGNTEAFF.